This paragraph reports one T cell receptor (beta chain). These data come from a study of CD8 T cells in ankylosing spondylitis. MiXCR, applied by TCRdb to the 5' RACE reads, yields one record per CDR3 protein. The sample carries around 300,000 distinct CDR3 sequences, roughly 15% recorded once. CDR3 length: 16 residues. V was pared by 6 bases and J by 2 bases, with 10 bases of the junction left unmatched. In germline, CDR1 is MNHNS, CDR2 SASEGT. This TCR derives from a male donor with ankylosing spondylitis or in good health (not recorded which). The rearrangement joins TRBV6-1 to TRBJ2-3; 8 nucleotides agree with TRBD2. The sample was blood, either unsorted or a sorted T cell fraction (not recorded which). Here the CDR3 DNA reads TGTGCCAGCAGCCCGGTTGGGCGGGGGGACACAGATACGCAGTATTTT. This gives the protein CASSPVGRGDTDTQYF.